The next 5 T cell receptor beta chains were all read from a single sample in a study of cytomegalovirus exposure and HLA in healthy donors. The study ran its PCR with 60 Vbeta and 13 Jbeta primers. The data were produced by immunoSEQ multiplex PCR, yet TCRdb's version contains in-frame clones alone and is incomplete. This table has more than 65,000 clones, under 80% appearing once. The sequenced sample was PBMCs. The receptors were gathered from a woman between 45 and 65 years old in good health and CMV-seropositive.

The chain uses TRBV6-5 and TRBJ2-7, with D possibly being TRBD2 (5 bases). Trimming pared 0 bases from V and 10 bases from J, leaving 16 bases between. This CDR3 spans 14 amino acids. Per germline, CDR1 MNHEY and CDR2 SVGAGI. The CDR3 loop is CASSYSGRVGEQYF. The CDR3 nucleotides are TGTGCCAGCAGTTACTCGGGTAGGGTCGGGGAACAGTACTTC.

This sequence joins TRBV6-1 and TRBJ2-3; tentative D call: TRBD1 (6 bases). Per the germline V gene, CDR1 is MNHNS and CDR2 is SASEGT. Trimming took off 11 bases at V and 6 bases at J, with 12 bases between the two ends. This CDR3 spans 11 amino acids. CDR3 nucleotides: TGTGCCTCTCACAGGGTTGATACGCAGTATTTT. This translates into CASHRVDTQYF.

This clone has only a few counts. V is TRBV6-5 and J is TRBJ1-4; D remains ambiguous. The V end lost 0 bases, the J end lost 8 bases, and 13 bases lay between the germline ends. This CDR3 comprises 15 residues. In germline, CDR1 is MNHEY, CDR2 SVGAGI. The CDR3 is CASSYSPERREKLFF. CDR3 DNA: TGTGCCAGCAGTTACTCCCCGGAGAGGAGAGAAAAACTGTTTTTT.

The genes are TRBV5-6 and TRBJ2-2; the match to TRBD1 covers 7 bases. Trimming removed 2 bases from V and 2 bases from J; junction bases left unmatched: 3. Germline CDR1 SGHDT, CDR2 YYEEEE. There are 15 residues in the CDR3. CDR3 sequence reads: CASSFGTANTGELFF. The DNA of the CDR3 is TGTGCCAGCAGCTTCGGGACAGCTAACACCGGGGAGCTGTTTTTT.

This clone was observed a few times. The genes are TRBV6-1 and TRBJ1-1, with a tentative D call TRBD1 (6 bases). With 7 bases removed from V and 6 bases from J, the gap between germline ends came to 15 bases. The CDR3 consists of 13 residues. CDR1 MNHNS and CDR2 SASEGT come from the germline V gene. CDR3 protein: CASNRQVGAEAFF. CDR3 DNA sequence: TGTGCCAGCAACCGACAGGTGGGGGCTGAAGCTTTCTTT.